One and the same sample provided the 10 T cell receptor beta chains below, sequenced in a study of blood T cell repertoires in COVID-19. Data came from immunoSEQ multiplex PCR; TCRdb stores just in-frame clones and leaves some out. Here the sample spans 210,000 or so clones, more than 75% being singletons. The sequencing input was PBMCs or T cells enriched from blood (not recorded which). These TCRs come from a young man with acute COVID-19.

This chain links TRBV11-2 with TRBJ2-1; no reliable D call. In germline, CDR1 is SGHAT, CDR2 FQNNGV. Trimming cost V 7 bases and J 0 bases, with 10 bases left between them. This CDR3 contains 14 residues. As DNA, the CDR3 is TGTGCCAGCACCGACTGGAGCTCCTACAATGAGCAGTTCTTC. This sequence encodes CASTDWSSYNEQFF.

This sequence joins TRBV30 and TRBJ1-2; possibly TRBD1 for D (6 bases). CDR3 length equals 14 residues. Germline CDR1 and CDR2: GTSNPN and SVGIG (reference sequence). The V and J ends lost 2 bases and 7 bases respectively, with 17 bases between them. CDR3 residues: CAWSPLLQGSGYTF. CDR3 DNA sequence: TGTGCCTGGAGTCCCCTTTTACAGGGAAGTGGCTACACCTTC. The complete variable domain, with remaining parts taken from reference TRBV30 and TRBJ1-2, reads SQTIHQWPATLVQPVGSPLSLECTVEGTSNPNLYWYRQAAGRGLQLLFYSVGIGQISSEVPQNLSASRPQDRQFILSSKKLLLSDSGFYLCAWSPLLQGSGYTFGSGTRLTVV.

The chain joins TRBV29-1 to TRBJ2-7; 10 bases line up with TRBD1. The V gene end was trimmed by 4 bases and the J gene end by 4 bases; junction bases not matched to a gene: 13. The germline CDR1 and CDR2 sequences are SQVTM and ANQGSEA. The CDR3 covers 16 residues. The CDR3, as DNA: TGCAGCGTTGCCCAAACCGGGACAGGGGCCAGTTACGAGCAGTACTTC. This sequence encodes CSVAQTGTGASYEQYF.

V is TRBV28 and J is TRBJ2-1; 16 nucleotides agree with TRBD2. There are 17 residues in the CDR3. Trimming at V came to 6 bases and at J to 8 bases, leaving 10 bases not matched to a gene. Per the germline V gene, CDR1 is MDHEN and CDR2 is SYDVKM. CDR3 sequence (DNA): TGTGCCAGCAGCGGAAACCGAGGGACTAGCGGGGGGGATGAGCAGTTCTTC. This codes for CASSGNRGTSGGDEQFF.

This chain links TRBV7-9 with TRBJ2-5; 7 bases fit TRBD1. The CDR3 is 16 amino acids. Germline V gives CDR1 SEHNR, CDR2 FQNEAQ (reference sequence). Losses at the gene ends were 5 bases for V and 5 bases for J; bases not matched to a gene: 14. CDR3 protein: CASSPPTLTGEETQYF. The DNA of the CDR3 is TGTGCCAGCAGCCCGCCCACACTCACAGGGGAGGAGACCCAGTACTTC.

CDR3 amino acids: CASSPTGQTYEQYF. For the CDR3, the DNA is TGTGCCAGCAGCCCGACAGGGCAAACCTACGAGCAGTACTTC. This chain uses TRBV5-4 with TRBJ2-7; 7 nucleotides agree with TRBD1. Germline lookup yields CDR1 SGHNT and CDR2 YYREEE (reference sequence). V was clipped by 4 bases and J by 2 bases; unmatched bases: 6. The CDR3 consists of 14 residues.

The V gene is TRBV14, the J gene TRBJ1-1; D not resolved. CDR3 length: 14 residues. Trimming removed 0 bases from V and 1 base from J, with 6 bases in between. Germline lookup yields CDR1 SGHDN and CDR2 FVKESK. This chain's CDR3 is CASSQDRGNTEAFF. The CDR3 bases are TGTGCCAGCAGCCAAGATCGGGGGAACACTGAAGCTTTCTTT. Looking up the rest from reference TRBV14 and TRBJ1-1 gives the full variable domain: EAGVTQFPSHSVIEKGQTVTLRCDPISGHDNLYWYRRVMGKEIKFLLHFVKESKQDESGMPNNRFLAERTGGTYSTLKVQPAELEDSGVYFCASSQDRGNTEAFFGQGTRLTVV.

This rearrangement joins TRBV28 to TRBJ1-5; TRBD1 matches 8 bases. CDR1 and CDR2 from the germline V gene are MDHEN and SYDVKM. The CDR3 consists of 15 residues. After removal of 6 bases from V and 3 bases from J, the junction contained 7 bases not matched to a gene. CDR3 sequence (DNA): TGTGCCAGCAGGTGGGGACAGGACCACAATCAGCCCCAGCATTTT. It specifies CASRWGQDHNQPQHF.

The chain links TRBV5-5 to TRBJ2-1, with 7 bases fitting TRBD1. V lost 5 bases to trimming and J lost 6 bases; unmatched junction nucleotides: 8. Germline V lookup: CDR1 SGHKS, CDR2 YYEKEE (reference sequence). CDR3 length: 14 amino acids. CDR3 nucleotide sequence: TGTGCCAGCAGGAGGGGACAGTCCATCAATGAGCAGTTCTTC. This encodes CASRRGQSINEQFF.

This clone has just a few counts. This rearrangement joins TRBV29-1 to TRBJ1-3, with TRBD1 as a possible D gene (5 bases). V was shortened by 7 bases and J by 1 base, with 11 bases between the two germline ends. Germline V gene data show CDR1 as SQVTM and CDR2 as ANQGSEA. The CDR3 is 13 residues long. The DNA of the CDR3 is TGCAGCGCTGCCCAGGGATCTGGAAACACCATATATTTT. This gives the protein CSAAQGSGNTIYF.